One sample yielded the 28 T cell receptor beta chains listed below, sequenced in a study of cytomegalovirus exposure and HLA in healthy donors. Primers: 60 Vbeta forward and 13 Jbeta reverse. Assay: immunoSEQ multiplex PCR; the TCRdb copy retains only in-frame clones and omits some. The sample contains 310,000 or so clones, roughly 89% of which appear only once. Material: PBMCs. These receptor sequences come from a woman between 18 and 29 years old in good health and CMV-seronegative.

This sequence joins TRBV23-1 and TRBJ1-5; D is undetermined. TRBV23-1 has ORF status, its function being uncertain. This CDR3 comprises 14 residues. Trimming shortened V by 0 bases and J by 7 bases, and 10 bases separated the two germline ends. The CDR3 nucleotides are TGCGCCAGCAGTCAATCGCGATCGGGGCAGCCCCAGCATTTT. Protein: CASSQSRSGQPQHF.

This clone has a single count. V is TRBV6-5 and J is TRBJ1-6; 9 bases are shared with TRBD1. The germline V gene encodes CDR1 MNHEY and CDR2 SVGAGI. This CDR3 is 13 amino acids long. The V and J ends lost 5 bases and 10 bases, in that order; junction bases with no gene match: 3. CDR3 bases: TGTGCCAGCAGTCCTGGACAGGGGTCACCCCTCCACTTT. Translated: CASSPGQGSPLHF.

Turning to this clone: The same CDR3 arises from other DNA sequences in this sample as well. The chain recombines TRBV2 with TRBJ2-7; 9 bases are a match to TRBD1. The CDR3 totals 14 residues. The trim removed 4 bases at V and 1 base at J, leaving 2 bases unmatched. Germline V gene data show CDR1 as SNHLY and CDR2 as FYNNEI. CDR3 amino acids: CASSAGTGSYEQYF. For the CDR3, the DNA is TGTGCCAGCAGTGCCGGGACAGGGTCCTACGAGCAGTACTTC.

The chain is built from TRBV10-3 and TRBJ2-3; 8 nucleotides agree with TRBD2. CDR1 and CDR2 from the germline V gene are ENHRY and SYGVKD. The CDR3 extends over 17 amino acids. The V segment lost 4 bases and the J segment 6 bases; nucleotides outside the gene matches: 15. This CDR3 reads CAISGGQGLVAGDTQYF. The CDR3 DNA reads as TGTGCCATCAGTGGGGGGCAGGGTTTAGTAGCGGGGGATACGCAGTATTTT.

The chain carries TRBV6-1 and TRBJ2-3, with 7 bases that match TRBD2. The CDR3 length is 14 residues. Losses at the gene ends were 5 bases for V and 12 bases for J; bases not matched to a gene: 14. Per germline, CDR1 MNHNS and CDR2 SASEGT. This CDR3 is CASSWGGEAALQYF. CDR3 sequence (DNA): TGTGCCAGCAGTTGGGGGGGGGAGGCAGCTTTACAGTATTTT.

The chain links TRBV9 to TRBJ1-4; possibly TRBD1 for D (6 bases). The CDR3 runs 15 residues. V lost 2 bases, J lost 8 bases, and 16 bases lay in between. In germline, CDR1 is SGDLS, CDR2 YYNGEE. The CDR3 DNA sequence: TGTGCCAGCAGCGTTAGGCAGGGGAAGAACGAAAAACTGTTTTTT. Its translation: CASSVRQGKNEKLFF.

The chain joins TRBV6-6 to TRBJ1-2; D might be TRBD1 (6 bases). Germline-derived CDR1 and CDR2 are MNHNY and SVGAGI (reference sequence). V gave up 0 bases and J gave up 3 bases, with 11 bases separating them. The CDR3 totals 15 residues. The CDR3: CASSYSGAKDYGYTF. For the CDR3, the DNA is TGTGCCAGCAGTTACTCGGGGGCAAAGGACTATGGCTACACCTTC.

The CDR3 here is CASSDWTDRGETQYF. CDR3 in DNA: TGTGCCAGCAGTGATTGGACTGACAGGGGAGAGACCCAGTACTTC. The chain carries TRBV25-1 and TRBJ2-5; TRBD1 aligns across 8 bases. J lost 4 bases, V lost 3 bases, and 7 bases had no gene match. The germline V gene has CDR1 MGHDK and CDR2 SYGVNS. This CDR3 comprises 15 residues.

The chain uses TRBV7-3 and TRBJ2-3; TRBD2 aligns across 9 bases. The ends lost 1 base at V and 5 bases at J; junction bases unmatched: 4. Per the germline V gene, CDR1 is SGHTA and CDR2 is FQGTGA. The CDR3 consists of 15 residues. The CDR3, as DNA: TGTGCCAGCAGCTTAAGCGGGGGGGCCGGAGATACGCAGTATTTT. The encoded protein is CASSLSGGAGDTQYF.

This chain links TRBV5-6 with TRBJ1-1; 7 bases agree with TRBD1. V lost 4 bases, J lost 7 bases, and 16 bases stayed unmatched. This CDR3 contains 16 residues. CDR1 is SGHDT, CDR2 YYEEEE, per germline. The chain's CDR3 is CASSPATGTANLEAFF. As DNA, the CDR3 is TGTGCCAGCAGCCCCGCCACCGGGACAGCGAACCTTGAAGCTTTCTTT.

This chain connects TRBV13 to TRBJ1-1; 10 nucleotides align to TRBD1. The CDR3 consists of 17 residues. The germline V gene has CDR1 PRHDT and CDR2 FYEKMQ (reference sequence). The V and J ends lost 4 bases and 0 bases, in that order; junction bases with no gene match: 8. CDR3 region: CASSYSMDRGLNTEAFF. CDR3 DNA sequence: TGTGCCAGCAGCTACTCCATGGACAGGGGGTTGAACACTGAAGCTTTCTTT.

This clone has a single count. The chain is built from TRBV15 and TRBJ2-7; D is possibly TRBD2 (5 bases). Germline CDR1 is LNHNV and CDR2 is YYDKDF (reference sequence). Trimming took 1 base from V and 4 from J, leaving 14 bases between them. The CDR3 sequence is 15 residues long. The CDR3, as DNA: TGTGCCACCAGCAGAGGGGGAGTCCCTCAATACGAGCAGTACTTC. This sequence encodes CATSRGGVPQYEQYF. Full variable domain (missing parts from reference TRBV15 and TRBJ2-7): DAMVIQNPRYQVTQFGKPVTLSCSQTLNHNVMYWYQQKSSQAPKLLFHYYDKDFNNEADTPDNFQSRRPNTSFCFLDIRSPGLGDTAMYLCATSRGGVPQYEQYFGPGTRLTVT.

The chain links TRBV7-2 to TRBJ2-5; TRBD2 agrees at 11 bases. J lost 2 bases, V lost 5 bases, and 10 bases had no gene match. The length of the CDR3 is 17 residues. Germline assignment: CDR1 SGHTA and CDR2 FQGNSA. Written as DNA, the CDR3 is TGTGCCAGCAGCCGAGGGGTAACTAGCGGGGGTCAAGAGACCCAGTACTTC. This translates into CASSRGVTSGGQETQYF.

This CDR3 reads CASERGRGLDTEAFF. The CDR3 DNA sequence: TGTGCCAGCGAACGGGGAAGGGGGCTTGACACTGAAGCTTTCTTT. This chain links TRBV6-5 with TRBJ1-1; 7 positions match TRBD1. The V gene's germline CDR1 is MNHEY and CDR2 SVGAGI. The CDR3 is 15 residues long. V was clipped by 8 bases and J by 3 bases; unmatched bases: 12.

The rearrangement links TRBV6-1 to TRBJ1-4, with D perhaps matching TRBD1 (5 bases). CDR3 length: 11 amino acids. Per germline, CDR1 MNHNS and CDR2 SASEGT. Trimming cost V 6 bases and J 8 bases, with 7 bases left between them. CDR3 nucleotide sequence: TGTGCCAGCAGGGGGGGGGAAAAACTGTTTTTT. The encoded protein is CASRGGEKLFF.

A single count supports this clone. This chain joins TRBV4-1 and TRBJ2-1; 11 bases agree with TRBD2. CDR1 and CDR2 from the germline V gene are MGHRA and YSYEKL. The CDR3 totals 16 residues. J lost 3 bases, V lost 5 bases, and 6 bases had no gene match. CDR3 sequence: CASSKRLAGNYNEQFF. CDR3 in DNA: TGCGCCAGCAGCAAGCGACTAGCGGGGAACTACAATGAGCAGTTCTTC.

V and J are TRBV11-3 and TRBJ2-1; maybe TRBD1 (6 bases). The CDR3 has 14 residues. The V gene's germline CDR1 is SGHNT and CDR2 YENEEA. Trimming took off 5 bases at V and 3 bases at J, with 11 bases between the two ends. CDR3: CASSGSRGYNEQFF. Here the CDR3 DNA reads TGTGCCAGCAGCGGTAGCAGGGGCTACAATGAGCAGTTCTTC.

The V gene is TRBV7-6, the J gene TRBJ1-1; D call uncertain. This CDR3 spans 13 amino acids. Trimming stripped 0 bases from V and 1 base from J, with 3 bases between. Germline V gene sequence: CDR1 SGHVS, CDR2 FNYEAQ. For the CDR3, the DNA is TGTGCCAGCAGCTTAGCCGGGAACACTGAAGCTTTCTTT. Translation gives CASSLAGNTEAFF.

The chain joins TRBV4-1 to TRBJ2-1, with 13 positions matching TRBD2. The CDR3 covers 17 residues. J lost 6 bases, V lost 3 bases, and 8 bases had no gene match. The germline V gene has CDR1 MGHRA and CDR2 YSYEKL. The chain's CDR3 is CASSQGPRLAGGNEQFF. DNA of the CDR3: TGCGCCAGCAGCCAGGGACCCCGACTAGCGGGGGGCAATGAGCAGTTCTTC.

The chain links TRBV7-9 to TRBJ2-1, with no clear D. This CDR3 has 13 residues. Germline V CDR1 and CDR2: SEHNR, FQNEAQ (reference sequence). Trimming pared 1 base from V and 3 bases from J, leaving 4 bases between. The CDR3 reads CASSLEHYNEQFF. Written as DNA, the CDR3 is TGTGCCAGCAGCTTAGAGCACTACAATGAGCAGTTCTTC.

This clone appeared once. The CDR3 spells CASSQSPYGGPSYEQYF. In DNA, the CDR3 is TGCGCCAGCAGCCAATCCCCCTACGGCGGGCCCTCCTACGAGCAGTACTTC. J is TRBJ2-7 and V is TRBV4-1; possible D gene TRBD2, 5 bases. Germline CDR1 MGHRA, CDR2 YSYEKL. V was trimmed by 2 bases and J by 0 bases, leaving 17 bases between them. This CDR3 is built from 17 residues.

J is TRBJ1-4 and V is TRBV2, with TRBD1 matching 7 bases. This CDR3 has 14 amino acids. The germline gives CDR1 SNHLY, CDR2 FYNNEI. The V gene end was trimmed by 11 bases and the J gene end by 8 bases; junction bases not matched to a gene: 14. Here the CDR3 reads CAGKTGEYEEKLFF. The CDR3 nucleotides read TGTGCCGGAAAAACAGGGGAATACGAGGAAAAACTGTTTTTT.

The chain carries TRBV30 and TRBJ2-1; 10 bases align to TRBD2. The CDR3 extends over 14 amino acids. V shed 3 bases and J 4 bases; nucleotides not matched to a gene: 3. Germline CDR1 is GTSNPN and CDR2 is SVGIG (reference sequence). CDR3 nucleotide sequence: TGTGCCTGGAGGAGAGCGGGGGGGTACAATGAGCAGTTCTTC. It encodes CAWRRAGGYNEQFF.

CDR3 bases: TGTGCCTGGAGTCGGGACATGAATTCACCCCTCCACTTT. It translates to CAWSRDMNSPLHF. V is TRBV30 and J is TRBJ1-6; TRBD1 might be the D (6 bases). Trimming pared 2 bases from V and 7 bases from J, leaving 9 bases between. The CDR3 is 13 amino acids. Germline CDR1 is GTSNPN and CDR2 is SVGIG (reference sequence).

V and J are TRBV7-8 and TRBJ1-1, with D possibly matching TRBD1 (5 bases). This CDR3 is 13 amino acids long. Trimming took 1 base from V and 5 from J, leaving 8 bases between them. The germline CDR1 and CDR2 sequences are SGHVS and FQNEAQ. DNA of the CDR3: TGTGCCAGCAGCTTAGATGCAGGGACTGAAGCTTTCTTT. Translation gives CASSLDAGTEAFF.

The chain is built from TRBV6-6 and TRBJ1-5, with TRBD1 as a possible D gene (5 bases). The CDR3 loop spans 13 amino acids. Per germline, CDR1 MNHNY and CDR2 SVGAGI (reference sequence). V was cut by 6 bases and J by 9 bases, with 15 bases left in between. The CDR3 loop reads CASSRVPDRPQHF. The CDR3 DNA is TGTGCCAGCAGCCGAGTCCCCGACAGGCCCCAGCATTTT.

The chain employs TRBV5-1 and TRBJ2-1; TRBD2 agrees at 8 bases. This CDR3 has 15 amino acids. The V segment lost 0 bases and the J segment 9 bases; nucleotides outside the gene matches: 8. Germline V gene lookup returns CDR1 SGHRS and CDR2 YFSETQ. The CDR3 DNA reads TGCGCCAGCAGCTTGGTGACGGGGGGGACCGGTGAGCAGTTCTTC. Its translation: CASSLVTGGTGEQFF.

The chain carries TRBV15 and TRBJ1-1, with TRBD1 matching over 8 bases. CDR1 LNHNV and CDR2 YYDKDF come from the germline V gene (reference sequence). With V trimmed by 0 bases and J by 6 bases, 6 bases remained unmatched. The CDR3 covers 15 residues. In nucleotides, the CDR3 is TGTGCCACCAGCAGAGAAGCAGGGGGCGTGTCTGAAGCTTTCTTT. Its translation: CATSREAGGVSEAFF. The full variable domain, rest sourced from reference TRBV15 and TRBJ1-1, is DAMVIQNPRYQVTQFGKPVTLSCSQTLNHNVMYWYQQKSSQAPKLLFHYYDKDFNNEADTPDNFQSRRPNTSFCFLDIRSPGLGDTAMYLCATSREAGGVSEAFFGQGTRLTVV.